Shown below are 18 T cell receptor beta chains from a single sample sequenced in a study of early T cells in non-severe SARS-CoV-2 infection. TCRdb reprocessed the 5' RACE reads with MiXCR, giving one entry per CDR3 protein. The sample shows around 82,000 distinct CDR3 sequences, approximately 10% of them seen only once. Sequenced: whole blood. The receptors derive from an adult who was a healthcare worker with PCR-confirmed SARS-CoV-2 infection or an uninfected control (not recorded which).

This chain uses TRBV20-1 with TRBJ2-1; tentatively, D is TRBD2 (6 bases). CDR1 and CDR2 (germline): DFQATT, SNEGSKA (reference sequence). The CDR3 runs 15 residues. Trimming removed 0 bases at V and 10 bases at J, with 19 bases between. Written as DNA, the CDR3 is TGCAGTGCTAGAGATTGGGGACTGGGCGTGGGGGAGCAGTTCTTC. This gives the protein CSARDWGLGVGEQFF.

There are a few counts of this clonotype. CDR3: CASSPGGAGADTQYF. CDR3 in DNA: TGTGCCAGCAGCCCCGGGGGGGCGGGGGCAGATACGCAGTATTTT. The chain joins TRBV7-9 to TRBJ2-3, with 8 bases identical to TRBD2. This CDR3 region has 15 residues. V lost 5 bases, J lost 4 bases, and 8 bases stayed unmatched. In germline, CDR1 is SEHNR, CDR2 FQNEAQ (reference sequence).

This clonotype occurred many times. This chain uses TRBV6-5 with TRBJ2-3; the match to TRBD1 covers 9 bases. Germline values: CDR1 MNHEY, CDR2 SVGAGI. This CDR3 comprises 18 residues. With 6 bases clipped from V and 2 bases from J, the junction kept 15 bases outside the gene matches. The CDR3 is CASSRNEPGQGPTDTQYF. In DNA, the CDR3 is TGTGCCAGCAGCCGCAACGAACCGGGACAGGGCCCCACAGATACGCAGTATTTT.

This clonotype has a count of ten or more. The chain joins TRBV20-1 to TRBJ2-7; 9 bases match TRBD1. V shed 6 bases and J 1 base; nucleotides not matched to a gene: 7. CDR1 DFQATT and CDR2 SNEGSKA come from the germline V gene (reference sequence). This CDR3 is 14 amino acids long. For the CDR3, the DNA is TGCAGTGCAATAAACAGGGGGCAGTCCTACGAGCAGTACTTC. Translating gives CSAINRGQSYEQYF.

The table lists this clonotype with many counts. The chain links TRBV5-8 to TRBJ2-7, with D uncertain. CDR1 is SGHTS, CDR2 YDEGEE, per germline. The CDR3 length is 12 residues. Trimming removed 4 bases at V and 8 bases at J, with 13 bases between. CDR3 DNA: TGTGCCAGCAGCCGTACTCAGCTTCAGCAGTACTTC. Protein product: CASSRTQLQQYF.

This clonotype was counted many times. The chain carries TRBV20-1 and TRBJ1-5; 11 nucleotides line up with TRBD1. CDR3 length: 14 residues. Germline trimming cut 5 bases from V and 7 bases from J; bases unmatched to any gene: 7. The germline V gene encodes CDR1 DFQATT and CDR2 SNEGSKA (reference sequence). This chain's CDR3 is CSAPDRGLGQPQHF. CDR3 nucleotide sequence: TGCAGTGCTCCGGACAGGGGGCTGGGACAGCCCCAGCATTTT.

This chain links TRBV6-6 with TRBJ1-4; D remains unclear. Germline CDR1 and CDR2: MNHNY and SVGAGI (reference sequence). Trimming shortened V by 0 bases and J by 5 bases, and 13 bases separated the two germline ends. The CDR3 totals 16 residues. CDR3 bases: TGTGCCAGCAGTTACTCCGAGGTCAGAAAAAATGAAAAACTGTTTTTT. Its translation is CASSYSEVRKNEKLFF.

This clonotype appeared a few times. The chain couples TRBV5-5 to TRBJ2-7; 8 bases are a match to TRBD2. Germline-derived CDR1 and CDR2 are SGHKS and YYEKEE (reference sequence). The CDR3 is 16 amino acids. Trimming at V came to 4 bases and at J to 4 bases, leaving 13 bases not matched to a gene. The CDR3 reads CASSPLGRGALYEQYF. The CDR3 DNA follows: TGTGCCAGCAGCCCCTTAGGGCGGGGGGCCTTATACGAGCAGTACTTC.

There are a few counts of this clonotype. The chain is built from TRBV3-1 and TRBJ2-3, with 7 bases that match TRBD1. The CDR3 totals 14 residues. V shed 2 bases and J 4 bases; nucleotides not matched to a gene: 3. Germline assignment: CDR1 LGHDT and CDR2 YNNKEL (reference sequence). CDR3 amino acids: CASSQNDRADTQYF. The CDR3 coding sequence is TGTGCCAGCAGCCAAAACGACAGGGCAGATACGCAGTATTTT.

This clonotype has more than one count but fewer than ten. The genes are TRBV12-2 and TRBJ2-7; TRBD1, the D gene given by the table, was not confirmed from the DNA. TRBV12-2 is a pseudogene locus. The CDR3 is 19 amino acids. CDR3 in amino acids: CASRLAAITQGIMPYEQYF. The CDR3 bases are TGTGCAAGTCGCTTAGCCGCTATCACACAGGGTATAATGCCCTACGAGCAGTACTTC.

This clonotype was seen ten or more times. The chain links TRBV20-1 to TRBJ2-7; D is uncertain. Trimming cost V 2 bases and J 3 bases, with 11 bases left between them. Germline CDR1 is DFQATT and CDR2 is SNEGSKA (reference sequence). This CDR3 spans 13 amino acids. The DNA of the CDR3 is TGCAGTGCTAGAAGTTTACAAGGCTACGAGCAGTACTTC. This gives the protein CSARSLQGYEQYF.

CDR3 in DNA: TGTGCCAGTAGTCCTTGGACAGGGAATCAGCCCCAGCATTTT. Protein product: CASSPWTGNQPQHF. The chain couples TRBV19 to TRBJ1-5; TRBD1 aligns across 8 bases. Trimming cost V 5 bases and J 4 bases; bases outside gene matches: 4. This CDR3 contains 14 residues. In germline, CDR1 is LNHDA, CDR2 SQIVND (reference sequence).

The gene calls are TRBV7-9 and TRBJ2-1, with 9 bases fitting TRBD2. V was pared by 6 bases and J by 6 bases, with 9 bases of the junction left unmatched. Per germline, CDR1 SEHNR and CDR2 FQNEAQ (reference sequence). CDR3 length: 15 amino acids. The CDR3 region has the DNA TGTGCCAGCAGGTTCGGCGGGGGGGCTGGCAATGAGCAGTTCTTC. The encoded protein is CASRFGGGAGNEQFF.

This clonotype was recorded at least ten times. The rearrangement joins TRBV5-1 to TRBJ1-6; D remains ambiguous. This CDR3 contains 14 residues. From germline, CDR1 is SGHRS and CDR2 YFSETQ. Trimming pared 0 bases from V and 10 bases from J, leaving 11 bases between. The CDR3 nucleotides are TGCGCCAGCAGCTTGGTTGCCAGCGAATCACCCCTCCACTTT. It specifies CASSLVASESPLHF.

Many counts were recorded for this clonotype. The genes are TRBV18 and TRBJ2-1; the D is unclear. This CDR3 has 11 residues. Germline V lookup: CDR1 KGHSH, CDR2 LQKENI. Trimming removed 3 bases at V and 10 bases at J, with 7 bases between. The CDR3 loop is CASSPEQEQFF. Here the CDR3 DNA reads TGTGCCAGCTCACCTGAGCAGGAGCAGTTCTTC.

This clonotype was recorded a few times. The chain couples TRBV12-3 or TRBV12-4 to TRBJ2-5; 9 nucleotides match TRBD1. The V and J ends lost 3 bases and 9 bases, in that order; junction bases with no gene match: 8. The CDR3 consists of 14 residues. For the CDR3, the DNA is TGTGCCAGCAGTTTGGGACAGGGCGCCGTGGCCCAGTACTTC. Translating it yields CASSLGQGAVAQYF.

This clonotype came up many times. The CDR3 here is CASSSDTLLEAFF. DNA for the CDR3: TGCGCCAGCAGCTCGGACACTCTACTTGAAGCTTTCTTT. This chain links TRBV5-1 with TRBJ1-1; D is perhaps TRBD1 (5 bases). The CDR3 runs to 13 residues. Germline CDR1 SGHRS, CDR2 YFSETQ. The V end lost 3 bases, the J end lost 7 bases, and 13 bases lay between the germline ends.

CDR3: CASARGGTSPLHF. The CDR3 region has the DNA TGTGCCAGCGCTCGTGGCGGAACTTCACCCCTCCACTTT. This rearrangement joins TRBV28 to TRBJ1-6; D is unclear. This CDR3 has 13 amino acids. The V end was cut by 8 bases, the J end by 9 bases, with 14 bases between. Germline assignment: CDR1 MDHEN and CDR2 SYDVKM.